This T cell receptor beta chain was captured in a study of shared clonotypes between healthy human individuals. Whole-study results and caveats: Naive CD4 clonotypes were shared across several donors at around 5%. The four-donor shared clonotypes exceeded non-shared clonotypes in generation probability, with non-shared ones scoring lower.

All donors qualified as healthy HIV-negative adults and had experienced no recent acute infections or vaccinations. Naive CD4+ cells were CD45RA-selected; the remaining cells were memory. Trimming pared 0 bases from V and 4 bases from J, leaving 15 bases between. The CDR3 consists of 16 residues. Germline CDR1 reads MNHNY; CDR2 reads SVGAGI (reference sequence). Remarks on this clone: The antigen remains unidentified.

Assay: immunoSEQ multiplex PCR; the TCRdb copy retains only in-frame clones and omits some. The table lists a few million clones, more than 90% of them singletons, with 0.1% to 0.15% in the top ten. Specimen: naive CD4+ T cells sorted from blood. Noted subset: CD45RA+ positively selected. The V and J genes are TRBV6-6 and TRBJ2-5; possible D gene TRBD2, 6 bases. The TCR originated in a man younger than 35 in good health. Written as DNA, the CDR3 is TGTGCCAGCAGTTACTCTCGGGGCGGGAATCGAGAGACCCAGTACTTC. This translates into CASSYSRGGNRETQYF.